This TCR beta chain is drawn from a study of blood T cell repertoires in COVID-19. As for the study in general: The cDNA or gDNA used as material had been derived from T cells, B-cell-depleted T cells, or PBMCs.

TCRdb's table, derived via immunoSEQ multiplex PCR, lists solely in-frame clones and lacks some. Among roughly 220,000 clones, 85% were seen once, and the ten largest hold roughly 2.8%. The CDR3 has 17 residues. Trimming stripped 3 bases from V and 2 bases from J, with 17 bases between. In germline, CDR1 is WSHSY, CDR2 SAAADI. This clone showed up just a few times. The sequence derives from a man aged 45 to 65 who had recovered from COVID-19. Sequencing input: peripheral blood. The chain is built from TRBV10-2 and TRBJ2-1; unclear D gene. The CDR3 protein is CASSEKTSSLAYNEQFF. In DNA form, the CDR3 reads TGCGCCAGCAGTGAAAAGACTTCCTCCCTGGCCTACAATGAGCAGTTCTTC.